This T cell receptor beta chain was sequenced in a study of blood T cell repertoires in COVID-19. At the level of the study: Spain, Italy and the United States supplied samples that represented acute and convalescent COVID-19. PBMCs, B-cell-depleted T cells, or T cells were the source of the cDNA or gDNA that made up the material.

Original handling: Amplified reference gene primers provided the basis for estimating nucleated cell counts. This table comes from immunoSEQ multiplex PCR, and its TCRdb copy is limited to in-frame clones, with some not included. V and J calls and clone size are given by that table; D and trimming were obtained from the DNA. This table has 130,000 to 150,000 clones, more than 75% appearing once. CDR3 length: 15 residues. Trimming took 5 bases from V and 1 from J, leaving 12 bases between them. CDR1 is SGHTA, CDR2 FQGNSA, per germline. J is TRBJ2-1 and V is TRBV7-2; D perhaps matches TRBD2 (6 bases). The receptor was isolated from a human donor in a cohort sampled during active COVID-19. The sample comprised peripheral blood. In DNA, the CDR3 is TGTGCCAGCAGCGCGATAGCGGATTCCTACAATGAGCAGTTCTTC. Its protein product is CASSAIADSYNEQFF. Based on the CDR3 plus reference TRBV7-2 and TRBJ2-1, the full variable domain is GAGVSQSPSNKVTEKGKDVELRCDPISGHTALYWYRQSLGQGLEFLIYFQGNSAPDKSGLPSDRFSAERTGGSVSTLTIQRTQQEDSAVYLCASSAIADSYNEQFFGPGTRLTVL.